This T cell receptor (beta chain) was captured in a study of T-cell memory formation after mild COVID-19. This clonotype was seen only a few times. J gave up 7 bases and V 0 bases, and 8 bases lay outside the gene matches. The CDR3 length is 17 residues. The germline CDR1 and CDR2 sequences are MGHRA and YSYEKL. A single record per CDR3 protein comes from TCRdb applying MiXCR to the 5' RACE reads. The sample consists of 200,000 to 300,000 distinct CDR3 sequences, 15% to 20% of them appearing once. The receptor was derived from a man aged 18 to 29 who had mild COVID-19 (a few samples of this study predate the infection). Cell type and time point are not known. The gene calls are TRBV4-1 and TRBJ1-5; 11 bases are a match to TRBD1. Source material: PBMCs or a T cell subset sorted from them (not recorded which). DNA of the CDR3: TGCGCCAGCAGCCAAGACCCCGGACAGGGGGCCAGACAGCCCCAGCATTTT. This sequence encodes CASSQDPGQGARQPQHF.